These 13 T cell receptor beta chains came from one sample sequenced in a study of shared clonotypes between healthy human individuals. The protocol was immunoSEQ multiplex PCR, while the TCRdb copy is restricted to in-frame clones and leaves out a portion. The sample lists about 2.4 million clones; 90% to 95% were seen once. Sequencing input: naive CD4+ T cells from PBMCs. The subset is: CD45RA+ positively selected. These receptors all come from a young man in good health. Some clones in this sample may be carry-over from other donors' samples.

This clone appeared a single time. The chain links TRBV9 to TRBJ2-7; TRBD1 matches 10 bases. Germline trimming cut 3 bases from V and 0 bases from J; bases unmatched to any gene: 6. Germline CDR1 SGDLS, CDR2 YYNGEE. The length of the CDR3 is 16 residues. CDR3 coding DNA: TGTGCCAGCAGCGGCGGGACAGGGGCAAGCTCCTACGAGCAGTACTTC. It specifies CASSGGTGASSYEQYF.

The sample holds a few counts of this clone. The chain employs TRBV6-1 and TRBJ1-1; D call uncertain. The germline V gene has CDR1 MNHNS and CDR2 SASEGT. The CDR3 has 14 amino acids. The ends were cut back, 0 bases at V and 7 bases at J, with 12 bases in the middle. CDR3 DNA sequence: TGTGCCAGCAGTGAAGCAGGGTCCTTTGGTGAAGCTTTCTTT. This sequence encodes CASSEAGSFGEAFF.

The chain is built from TRBV5-5 and TRBJ1-2, with no clear D. This CDR3 is 13 amino acids long. Germline V lookup: CDR1 SGHKS, CDR2 YYEKEE (reference sequence). The V end was cut by 4 bases, the J end by 8 bases, with 15 bases between. CDR3 nucleotide sequence: TGTGCCAGCAGCACTGACCCGGGAACCGGCTACACCTTC. This gives the protein CASSTDPGTGYTF.

This clone appeared a single time. The chain joins TRBV5-1 to TRBJ1-1, with no clear D. V lost 4 bases, J lost 0 bases, and 10 bases lay in between. CDR3 length equals 14 residues. The V gene's germline CDR1 is SGHRS and CDR2 YFSETQ. For the CDR3, the DNA is TGCGCCAGCAGCCCCCGACTGATGAACACTGAAGCTTTCTTT. Its translation is CASSPRLMNTEAFF.

CDR3 protein: CASSVHSSYEQYF. Written as DNA, the CDR3 is TGTGCCAGCAGTGTACACAGCTCCTACGAGCAGTACTTC. The chain is built from TRBV27 and TRBJ2-7; D ambiguous. The CDR3 spans 13 residues. V was shortened by 5 bases and J by 0 bases, with 8 bases between the two germline ends. Germline CDR1 and CDR2: MNHEY and SMNVEV (reference sequence).

This chain connects TRBV5-4 to TRBJ2-2; weak D call: TRBD1 (5 bases). Trimming stripped 0 bases from V and 6 bases from J, with 9 bases between. Germline V gene lookup returns CDR1 SGHNT and CDR2 YYREEE (reference sequence). CDR3 length equals 14 residues. This CDR3 is CASSLEGSAGELFF. CDR3 sequence (DNA): TGTGCCAGCAGCTTGGAGGGGTCGGCCGGGGAGCTGTTTTTT.

This clone was detected only a few times. J is TRBJ1-2 and V is TRBV19; possible D gene TRBD1, 5 bases. The CDR3 runs 13 residues. Trimming took 3 bases from V and 6 from J, leaving 11 bases between them. Germline V gene lookup returns CDR1 LNHDA and CDR2 SQIVND (reference sequence). CDR3 coding DNA: TGTGCCAGTAGTATTCGGGGGAGGAATGGCTACACCTTC. This encodes CASSIRGRNGYTF.

The genes are TRBV15 and TRBJ2-1; D might be TRBD2 (6 bases). Trimming left V 0 bases short and J 3 bases short, with 15 bases between. The CDR3 spans 17 residues. CDR1 is LNHNV and CDR2 is YYDKDF in the germline V gene (reference sequence). The CDR3, as DNA: TGTGCCACCAGCAGAGATCGCGGTATTAGCGGCTACAATGAGCAGTTCTTC. Translated, it gives CATSRDRGISGYNEQFF.

The CDR3: CASSLGPGGYEQYF. As DNA, the CDR3 is TGTGCCAGCAGCCTAGGGCCGGGGGGCTACGAGCAGTACTTC. This chain links TRBV5-6 with TRBJ2-5; 7 nucleotides agree with TRBD2. The DNA end is a closer match to TRBJ2-7, so the J assignment may be wrong. The CDR3 runs to 14 residues. The germline CDR1 and CDR2 sequences are SGHDT and YYEEEE.

The rearrangement joins TRBV10-3 to TRBJ2-2; TRBD2 aligns across 12 bases. With 10 bases clipped from V and 5 bases from J, the junction kept 11 bases outside the gene matches. The CDR3 runs 16 residues. CDR1 is ENHRY, CDR2 SYGVKD, per germline. This CDR3 is CATTRLAGAWTGELFF. Written as DNA, the CDR3 is TGTGCCACCACCCGACTAGCGGGGGCGTGGACCGGGGAGCTGTTTTTT.

The rearrangement links TRBV10-3 to TRBJ2-3; 9 bases are shared with TRBD1. Germline values: CDR1 ENHRY, CDR2 SYGVKD. The CDR3 sequence is 15 residues long. With 6 bases clipped from V and 2 bases from J, the junction kept 6 bases outside the gene matches. CDR3 coding DNA: TGTGCCATCAGCCCGGGACAGGGCACCACAGATACGCAGTATTTT. It specifies CAISPGQGTTDTQYF.

Concerning this clone: This CDR3 is also generated by other DNA sequences in the sample. The chain carries TRBV6-1 and TRBJ1-5; D remains unclear. The CDR3 has 11 residues. Per the germline V gene, CDR1 is MNHNS and CDR2 is SASEGT. Trimming took 0 bases from V and 7 from J, leaving 1 base between them. The CDR3 DNA reads as TGTGCCAGCAGTGAAGCCCAGCCCCAGCATTTT. Amino acid sequence: CASSEAQPQHF.

With regard to this clone: The same CDR3 arises from other DNA sequences in this sample as well. This chain joins TRBV5-1 and TRBJ2-5, with no clear D. V was shortened by 4 bases and J by 4 bases, with 8 bases between the two germline ends. Germline V gene lookup returns CDR1 SGHRS and CDR2 YFSETQ. This CDR3 has 12 residues. The CDR3 DNA reads TGCGCCAGCAGCCGGGCCGGAGAGACCCAGTACTTC. Translated, it gives CASSRAGETQYF. The entire variable domain, with the rest obtained from reference TRBV5-1 and TRBJ2-5, is as follows: KAGVTQTPRYLIKTRGQQVTLSCSPISGHRSVSWYQQTPGQGLQFLFEYFSETQRNKGNFPGRFSGRQFSNSRSEMNVSTLELGDSALYLCASSRAGETQYFGPGTRLLVL.